The 5 T cell receptor beta chains below were found in one sample sequenced in a study of cytomegalovirus exposure and HLA in healthy donors. The PCR used 60 Vbeta and 13 Jbeta primers. This table comes from immunoSEQ multiplex PCR, and its TCRdb copy is limited to in-frame clones, with some not included. The table includes approximately 150,000 clones, about two thirds detected once. Source material: PBMCs. These receptors all come from a man in his forties in good health and CMV-seronegative.

This chain links TRBV11-2 with TRBJ2-1; 8 bases line up with TRBD2. Losses at the gene ends were 5 bases for V and 3 bases for J; bases not matched to a gene: 9. The CDR3 has 16 residues. Per germline, CDR1 SGHAT and CDR2 FQNNGV. The CDR3 DNA reads as TGTGCCAGCAGCCCGACCTATGCGGGAGGCTACAATGAGCAGTTCTTC. It codes for CASSPTYAGGYNEQFF.

About this clone itself: The junction departs from the called germline gene at one end, perhaps through a read error. This chain uses TRBV2 with TRBJ2-1, with D possibly being TRBD1 (5 bases). Germline V gene data show CDR1 as SNHLY and CDR2 as FYNNEI. This CDR3 region has 16 residues. The CDR3 sequence is CASREGGRAIYNEQFF. The CDR3 DNA follows: TGTGCCAGCAGGGAAGGTGGCAGGGCCATCTACAATGAGCAGTTCTTC.

The J gene is TRBJ2-6, the V gene TRBV2, with 9 bases lining up with TRBD1. Trimming removed 4 bases from V and 1 base from J; junction bases left unmatched: 8. The CDR3 extends over 18 amino acids. Per germline, CDR1 SNHLY and CDR2 FYNNEI. Here the CDR3 DNA reads TGTGCCAGCAGTGTGACCGGGACAGGGCTTTCTGGGGCCAACGTCCTGACTTTC. Translation: CASSVTGTGLSGANVLTF.

The chain joins TRBV28 to TRBJ2-1, with TRBD2 as a possible D gene (6 bases). The V and J ends lost 3 bases and 0 bases respectively, with 9 bases between them. Per the germline V gene, CDR1 is MDHEN and CDR2 is SYDVKM. This CDR3 has 15 residues. CDR3 loop: CASSLEGGSYNEQFF. The DNA of the CDR3 is TGTGCCAGCAGTTTGGAGGGCGGCTCCTACAATGAGCAGTTCTTC.

This clone was recorded once. CDR3: CASSFGVSYEQYF. For the CDR3, the DNA is TGTGCCAGCAGCTTCGGGGTCTCCTACGAGCAGTACTTC. This rearrangement joins TRBV7-6 to TRBJ2-7; weak D call: TRBD2 (5 bases). The CDR3 spans 13 residues. Germline lookup yields CDR1 SGHVS and CDR2 FNYEAQ. The germline V and J ends were trimmed by 3 bases and 0 bases, with 6 bases remaining between them.